The 23 T cell receptor beta chains presented below share a single source sample, sequenced in a study of spatial heterogeneity in lung cancer (dated by TCRdb to the late 2010s). Summary of the overall study and its limitations: The number of expanded intratumoral alpha and beta TCRs correlated with the tumor nonsynonymous mutation count.

Libraries were prepared through 5' RACE. Reads for this sample came from a NextSeq 500. Using fastp at Q25 and MiXCR, TCRdb reprocessed the public reads and kept productive beta chains. Rows merge per CDR3 protein into single entries with the most common DNA and genes. The sample includes 100,000 to 110,000 distinct CDR3 sequences, with 3.5% to 5% observed a single time. The top ten clonotypes cover around 20% of the sample. The sample's time point label, decoded: sample taken at primary tumor resection. These receptors have no identified antigens. This specimen consisted of lung tumor tissue, obtained at surgery. The source of these receptors is a male donor with early-stage non-small cell lung cancer.

Many counts were recorded for this clonotype. V gene TRBV28 combines with J gene TRBJ2-5; D is ambiguous. The CDR3 is 13 residues long. Trimming took off 3 bases at V and 1 base at J, with 6 bases between the two ends. Germline-derived CDR1 and CDR2 are MDHEN and SYDVKM. The CDR3 reads CASSFGAQETQYF. DNA of the CDR3: TGTGCCAGCAGTTTCGGAGCCCAAGAGACCCAGTACTTC.

This clonotype was picked up many times. The J gene is TRBJ2-1, the V gene TRBV6-1; D call uncertain. V gave up 1 base and J gave up 0 bases, with 7 bases separating them. The CDR3 is 15 residues long. Germline CDR1 and CDR2: MNHNS and SASEGT. CDR3 in DNA: TGTGCCAGCAGTGAAGTTCCGGGCTCCTACAATGAGCAGTTCTTC. Translated, it gives CASSEVPGSYNEQFF.

This clonotype was recorded at least ten times. This chain connects TRBV12-3 or TRBV12-4 to TRBJ1-5; D remains unclear. The germline V and J ends were trimmed by 1 base and 7 bases, with 11 bases remaining between them. The CDR3 contains 14 residues. CDR3 amino acids: CASSLGPPRQPQHF. The CDR3 bases are TGTGCCAGCAGTTTAGGTCCACCCCGACAGCCCCAGCATTTT.

The V and J genes are TRBV10-1 and TRBJ2-3, with 10 bases identical to TRBD2. The V gene end was trimmed by 2 bases and the J gene end by 2 bases; junction bases not matched to a gene: 1. The CDR3 extends over 15 amino acids. In germline, CDR1 is WNHNN, CDR2 SYGVQD (reference sequence). CDR3 region: CASSEGTSATDTQYF. The CDR3 DNA follows: TGCGCCAGCAGTGAGGGGACTAGCGCCACAGATACGCAGTATTTT.

This clonotype was picked up a small number of times. The chain has TRBV18 and TRBJ2-5, with D perhaps matching TRBD2 (5 bases). The CDR3 runs to 13 residues. Trimming removed 4 bases at V and 5 bases at J, with 11 bases between. Germline V lookup: CDR1 KGHSH, CDR2 LQKENI. As DNA, the CDR3 is TGTGCCAGCTCACTCATGGACTGGGAGACCCAGTACTTC. Translated: CASSLMDWETQYF.

This clonotype was detected only a few times. CDR3 nucleotide sequence: TGCAGTGGCAGGGTGCGAGAGACCCAGTACTTC. Amino acid sequence: CSGRVRETQYF. The genes are TRBV20-1 and TRBJ2-5; possible D gene TRBD1, 5 bases. The V end lost 7 bases, the J end lost 4 bases, and 10 bases lay between the germline ends. CDR1 DFQATT and CDR2 SNEGSKA come from the germline V gene (reference sequence). The CDR3 consists of 11 residues.

In this sample, this clonotype turned up many times. The chain joins TRBV29-1 to TRBJ2-1, with D perhaps TRBD2 (5 bases). The length of the CDR3 is 14 residues. V lost 4 bases and J 4 bases, leaving 14 bases between the germline ends. Germline CDR1 and CDR2: SQVTM and ANQGSEA. DNA for the CDR3: TGCAGCGTTGCTTTCCAGGACTCTTACAATGAGCAGTTCTTC. This encodes CSVAFQDSYNEQFF.

This clonotype was counted ten times or more. The chain carries TRBV5-1 and TRBJ2-2, with 9 nucleotides matching TRBD1. The CDR3 loop spans 15 amino acids. Germline CDR1 SGHRS, CDR2 YFSETQ. The V segment lost 3 bases and the J segment 2 bases; nucleotides outside the gene matches: 2. The CDR3 DNA is TGCGCCAGCAGCTGGACAGGGGCCAACACCGGGGAGCTGTTTTTT. Its translation: CASSWTGANTGELFF.

This clonotype was found many times. The chain couples TRBV7-9 to TRBJ2-7; D is perhaps TRBD2 (6 bases). Trimming left V 5 bases short and J 4 bases short, with 15 bases between. The CDR3 contains 14 residues. Germline assignment: CDR1 SEHNR and CDR2 FQNEAQ (reference sequence). CDR3 in amino acids: CASSQEGRRYEQYF. CDR3 bases: TGTGCCAGCAGCCAGGAGGGCAGGCGATACGAGCAGTACTTC.

At least ten counts were recorded for this clonotype. This chain uses TRBV12-3 or TRBV12-4 with TRBJ1-1; D is unclear. CDR3 length: 12 residues. Trimming removed 3 bases at V and 1 base at J, with 3 bases between. The chain's CDR3 is CASSLTNTEAFF. The CDR3 coding sequence is TGTGCCAGCAGTTTGACGAACACTGAAGCTTTCTTT.

The chain has TRBV5-1 and TRBJ1-2; possible D gene TRBD1, 6 bases. V lost 4 bases and J lost 3, with 16 bases in between. CDR1 and CDR2 from the germline V gene are SGHRS and YFSETQ. The CDR3 is made up of 15 amino acids. For the CDR3, the DNA is TGCGCCAGCAGCCCCCTGCCGGGGGCTGACTATGGCTACACCTTC. This sequence encodes CASSPLPGADYGYTF.

As regards this clonotype: Just one base apart from a much larger clone, this may be a read error. Given the absence of the conserved phenylalanine or tryptophan at the CDR3 end, a read error is likely. The genes are TRBV6-6 and TRBJ2-7, with no clear D. The CDR3 sequence is 13 residues long. Germline assignment: CDR1 MNHNY and CDR2 SVGAGI (reference sequence). V lost 2 bases, J lost 6 bases, and 11 bases lay in between. The CDR3 nucleotides are TGTGCCAGCAGTTACCCCAGCCCCGGCGAGCAGTACTCC. Translation gives CASSYPSPGEQYS.

A few counts support this clonotype. This chain joins TRBV27 and TRBJ1-1, with D possibly matching TRBD1 (6 bases). The CDR3 length is 15 residues. Per germline, CDR1 MNHEY and CDR2 SMNVEV (reference sequence). V was pared by 1 base and J by 3 bases, with 12 bases between. This CDR3 reads CASSLLSAGDTEAFF. For the CDR3, the DNA is TGTGCCAGCAGTTTATTGTCGGCAGGGGACACTGAAGCTTTCTTT.

This clonotype occurred many times. The rearrangement links TRBV2 to TRBJ2-5; the D call may be TRBD1 or TRBD2 (5 bases each). Germline loops: CDR1 SNHLY, CDR2 FYNNEI. There are 13 residues in the CDR3. With 7 bases removed from V and 5 bases from J, the gap between germline ends came to 14 bases. The CDR3 protein is CASTGASLETQYF. CDR3 DNA: TGTGCCAGCACCGGGGCCTCCTTGGAGACCCAGTACTTC.

This clonotype came up many times. The V and J genes are TRBV11-1 and TRBJ1-2; D gene ambiguous. This CDR3 has 14 amino acids. The V end was cut by 5 bases, the J end by 3 bases, with 13 bases between. CDR1 SGHAT and CDR2 FQDESV come from the germline V gene (reference sequence). The CDR3 spells CASSPHPGDYGYTF. Written as DNA, the CDR3 is TGTGCCAGCAGCCCCCACCCCGGGGACTATGGCTACACCTTC.

This clonotype was recorded many times. V gene TRBV24-1 combines with J gene TRBJ2-1; D gene unclear. Trimming took 6 bases from V and 8 from J, leaving 19 bases between them. CDR1 and CDR2 from the germline V gene are KGHDR and SFDVKD. The CDR3 is made up of 15 amino acids. The CDR3: CATSFPLGGLDEQFF. The CDR3 DNA reads as TGTGCCACCAGTTTTCCCCTAGGCGGTTTGGATGAGCAGTTCTTC.

V usage is TRBV15 and J usage is TRBJ2-3; D unclear. CDR3 length: 13 residues. V was shortened by 0 bases and J by 6 bases, with 7 bases between the two germline ends. Germline CDR1 is LNHNV and CDR2 is YYDKDF (reference sequence). DNA for the CDR3: TGTGCCACCAGCAGAGATAAAACGGATACGCAGTATTTT. It translates to CATSRDKTDTQYF.

V is TRBV12-3 or TRBV12-4 and J is TRBJ2-5, with a weak D call TRBD2 (5 bases). This CDR3 has 16 amino acids. The V and J ends lost 5 bases and 0 bases respectively, with 16 bases between them. The CDR3 region is CASSHLWGADQETQYF. CDR3 sequence (DNA): TGTGCCAGCAGTCACCTTTGGGGAGCGGACCAAGAGACCCAGTACTTC.

This clonotype has at least ten counts. The rearrangement joins TRBV6-5 to TRBJ2-7; D is perhaps TRBD1 (5 bases). CDR3 length: 12 residues. Germline assignment: CDR1 MNHEY and CDR2 SVGAGI. V lost 6 bases to trimming and J lost 6 bases, with 12 bases between them. In DNA, the CDR3 is TGTGCCAGCAGCAGGGTTTTCGGCGAGCAGTACTTC. Translation: CASSRVFGEQYF.

This clonotype has a count of ten or more. A read error may account for a junction end that differs from germline. V is TRBV20-1 and J is TRBJ1-2; no firm D call. Germline CDR1 reads DFQATT; CDR2 reads SNEGSKA (reference sequence). This CDR3 is 14 amino acids long. The CDR3 sequence: CSARVGNNYYGYTF. The CDR3 coding sequence is TGCAGTGCCAGAGTCGGCAACAACTACTATGGCTACACCTTC.

This clonotype was detected ten times or more. The chain couples TRBV5-1 to TRBJ2-5; the D gene could be TRBD1 or TRBD2 (5 bases each). V was clipped by 7 bases and J by 4 bases, with 20 bases between them. The CDR3 runs to 15 residues. Germline CDR1 and CDR2: SGHRS and YFSETQ. This chain's CDR3 is CASQNYRTRGETQYF. The CDR3 bases are TGCGCCAGCCAAAACTACAGGACTCGAGGAGAGACCCAGTACTTC.

Ten or more counts support this clonotype. This chain connects TRBV12-3 or TRBV12-4 to TRBJ2-2; no clear D gene. CDR3 length equals 12 residues. V lost 6 bases and J lost 6, with 8 bases in between. The CDR3 region is CASSPFPGELFF. CDR3 nucleotides: TGTGCCAGCAGCCCATTTCCCGGGGAGCTGTTTTTT.

At least ten counts were recorded for this clonotype. In DNA, the CDR3 is TGTGCCAGCAGGGGGAGGGCAGCGGACTACGAGCAGTACTTC. Translated, it gives CASRGRAADYEQYF. This sequence joins TRBV7-2 and TRBJ2-7; 7 bases map to TRBD2. The CDR3 consists of 14 residues. The V segment lost 6 bases and the J segment 3 bases; nucleotides outside the gene matches: 8. CDR1 is SGHTA and CDR2 is FQGNSA in the germline V gene. The complete variable domain, with remaining parts taken from reference TRBV7-2 and TRBJ2-7, reads GAGVSQSPSNKVTEKGKDVELRCDPISGHTALYWYRQSLGQGLEFLIYFQGNSAPDKSGLPSDRFSAERTGGSVSTLTIQRTQQEDSAVYLCASRGRAADYEQYFGPGTRLTVT.